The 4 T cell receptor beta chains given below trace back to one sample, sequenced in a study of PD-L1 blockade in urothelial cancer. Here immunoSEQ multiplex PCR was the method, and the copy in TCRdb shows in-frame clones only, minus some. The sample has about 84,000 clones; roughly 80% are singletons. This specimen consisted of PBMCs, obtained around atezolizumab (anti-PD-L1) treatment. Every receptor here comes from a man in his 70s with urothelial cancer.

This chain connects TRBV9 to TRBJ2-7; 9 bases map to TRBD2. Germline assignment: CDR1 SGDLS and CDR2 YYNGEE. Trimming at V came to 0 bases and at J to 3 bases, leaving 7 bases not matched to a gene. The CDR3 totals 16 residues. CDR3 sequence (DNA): TGTGCCAGCAGCGTAGCTGGGGCTAGCGGGGACTACGAGCAGTACTTC. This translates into CASSVAGASGDYEQYF.

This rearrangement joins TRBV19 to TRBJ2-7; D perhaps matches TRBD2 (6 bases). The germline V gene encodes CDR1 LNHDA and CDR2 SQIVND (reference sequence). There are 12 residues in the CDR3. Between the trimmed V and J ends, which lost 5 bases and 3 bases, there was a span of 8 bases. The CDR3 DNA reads TGTGCCAGTAGTGGGGACTTCTACGAGCAGTACTTC. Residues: CASSGDFYEQYF.

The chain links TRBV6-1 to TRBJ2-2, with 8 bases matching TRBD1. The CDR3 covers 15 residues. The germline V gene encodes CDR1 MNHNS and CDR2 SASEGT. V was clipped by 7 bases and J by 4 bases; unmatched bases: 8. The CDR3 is CASKQGGYSTGELFF. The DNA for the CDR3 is TGTGCCAGCAAACAGGGGGGCTATAGCACCGGGGAGCTGTTTTTT.

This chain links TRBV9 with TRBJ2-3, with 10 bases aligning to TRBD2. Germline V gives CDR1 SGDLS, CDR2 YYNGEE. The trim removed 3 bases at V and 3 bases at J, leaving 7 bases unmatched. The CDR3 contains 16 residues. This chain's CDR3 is CASSALAGDGTDTQYF. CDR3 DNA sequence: TGTGCCAGCAGCGCCCTAGCGGGAGATGGAACAGATACGCAGTATTTT.